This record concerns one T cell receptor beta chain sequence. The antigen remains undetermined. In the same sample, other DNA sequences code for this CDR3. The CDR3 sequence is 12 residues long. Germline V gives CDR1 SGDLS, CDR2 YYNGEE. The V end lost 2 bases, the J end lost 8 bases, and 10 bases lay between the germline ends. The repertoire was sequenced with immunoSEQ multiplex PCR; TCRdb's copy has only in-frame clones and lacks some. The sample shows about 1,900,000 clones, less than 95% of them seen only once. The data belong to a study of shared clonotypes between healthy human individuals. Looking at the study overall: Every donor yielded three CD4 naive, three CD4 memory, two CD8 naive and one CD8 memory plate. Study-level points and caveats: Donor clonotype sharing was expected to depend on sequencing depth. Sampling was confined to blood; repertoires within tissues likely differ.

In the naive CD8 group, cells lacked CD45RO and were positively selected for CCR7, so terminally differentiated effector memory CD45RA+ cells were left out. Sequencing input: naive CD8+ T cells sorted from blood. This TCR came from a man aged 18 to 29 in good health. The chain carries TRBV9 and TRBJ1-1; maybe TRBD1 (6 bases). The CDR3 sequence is CASSVGTSEAFF. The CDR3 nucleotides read TGTGCCAGCAGCGTCGGGACATCCGAAGCTTTCTTT.